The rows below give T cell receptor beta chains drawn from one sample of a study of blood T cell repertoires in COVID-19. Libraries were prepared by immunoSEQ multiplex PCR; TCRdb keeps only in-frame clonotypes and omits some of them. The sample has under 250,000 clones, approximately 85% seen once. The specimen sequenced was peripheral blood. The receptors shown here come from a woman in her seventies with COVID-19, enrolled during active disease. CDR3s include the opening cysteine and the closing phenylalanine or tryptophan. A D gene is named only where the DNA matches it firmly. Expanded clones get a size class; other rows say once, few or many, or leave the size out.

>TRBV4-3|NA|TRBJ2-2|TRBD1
CASSQEFLGTENTGELFF
TGCGCCAGCAGCCAAGAATTTCTGGGGACAGAGAACACCGGGGAGCTGTTTTTT
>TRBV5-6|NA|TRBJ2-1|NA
CASSLDQSLYNEQFF
TGTGCCAGCAGCTTGGACCAATCCCTATACAATGAGCAGTTCTTC
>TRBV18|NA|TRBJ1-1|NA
CASSPVTGHGGNTEAFF
TGTGCCAGCTCACCCGTGACAGGTCATGGAGGGAACACTGAAGCTTTCTTT
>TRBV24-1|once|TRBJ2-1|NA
CATNVKNGAGWRDEQFF
TGTGCCACCAACGTAAAGAATGGGGCAGGGTGGAGGGATGAGCAGTTCTTC
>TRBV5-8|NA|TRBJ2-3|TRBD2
CASSWTLATSTDTQYF
TGTGCCAGCAGCTGGACACTAGCGACGAGCACAGATACGCAGTATTTT
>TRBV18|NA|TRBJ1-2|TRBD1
CASSLPGQKTYGYTF
TGTGCCAGCTCGCTACCGGGACAGAAAACCTATGGCTACACCTTC
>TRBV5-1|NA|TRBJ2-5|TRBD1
CASSLAPVVDRVWETQYF
TGCGCCAGCAGCTTGGCGCCGGTGGTGGACAGGGTTTGGGAGACCCAGTACTTC
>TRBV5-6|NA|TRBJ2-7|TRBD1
CASSPTGASYEQYF
TGTGCCAGCAGTCCAACAGGGGCCTCCTACGAGCAGTACTTC
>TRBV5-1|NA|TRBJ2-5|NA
CASSLGETTQYF
TGCGCCAGCAGCTTGGGGGAGACAACCCAGTACTTC
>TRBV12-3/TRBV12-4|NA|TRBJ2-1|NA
CASSFGPYNEQFF
TGTGCCAGCAGTTTTGGGCCTTACAATGAGCAGTTCTTC
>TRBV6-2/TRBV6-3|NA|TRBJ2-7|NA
CASSYSRTTNLYEQYF
TGTGCCAGCAGTTACTCCAGGACTACAAATCTTTACGAGCAGTACTTC
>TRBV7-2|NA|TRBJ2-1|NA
CASSWGLYNEQFF
TGTGCCAGCAGCTGGGGACTGTACAATGAGCAGTTCTTC
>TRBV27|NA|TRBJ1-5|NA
CASSPTGTGVGPQHF
TGTGCCAGCAGTCCTACCGGGACTGGGGTTGGGCCCCAGCATTTT
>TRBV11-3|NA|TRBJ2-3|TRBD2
CASSAFSGGEDTQYF
TGTGCCAGCAGCGCATTTAGCGGGGGGGAAGATACGCAGTATTTT
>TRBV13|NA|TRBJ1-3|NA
CASSPPRRIGLSGNTIYF
TGTGCCAGCAGCCCCCCTAGGCGAATCGGACTTTCTGGAAACACCATATATTTT
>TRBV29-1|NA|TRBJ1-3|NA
CSVEAGDFGNTIYF
TGCAGCGTTGAAGCCGGCGACTTTGGAAACACCATATATTTT
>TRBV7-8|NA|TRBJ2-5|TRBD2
CASSLASVAGAFFDF
TGTGCCAGCAGCTTAGCGTCGGTAGCGGGAGCCTTCTTTGACTTC
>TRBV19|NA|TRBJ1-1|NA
CASSMGVPGRAEAFF
TGTGCCAGTAGTATGGGAGTTCCGGGGAGGGCTGAAGCTTTCTTT
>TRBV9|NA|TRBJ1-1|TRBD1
CASSGQGNTEAFF
TGTGCCAGCAGCGGACAGGGGAACACTGAAGCTTTCTTT
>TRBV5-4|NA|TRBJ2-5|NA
CASSLRTKSETQYF
TGTGCCAGCAGCTTAAGGACTAAGTCGGAGACCCAGTACTTC
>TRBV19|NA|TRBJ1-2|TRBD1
CASSDDRTGVDYGYTF
TGTGCCAGTAGTGACGATAGGACAGGGGTGGACTATGGCTACACCTTC
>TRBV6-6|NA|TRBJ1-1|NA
CASSFGNTEAFF
TGTGCCAGCAGTTTCGGGAACACTGAAGCTTTCTTT
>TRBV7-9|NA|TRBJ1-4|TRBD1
CASSLDRGQGKLFF
TGTGCCAGCAGCTTAGACAGGGGGCAGGGAAAACTGTTTTTT
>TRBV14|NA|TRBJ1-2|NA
CASSQGNGDYYGYTF
TGTGCCAGCAGCCAAGGGAATGGAGATTACTATGGCTACACCTTC
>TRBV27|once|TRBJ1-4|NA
CASSLSPREKLFF
TGTGCCAGCAGTTTATCTCCGAGGGAAAAACTGTTTTTT
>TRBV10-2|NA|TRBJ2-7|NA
CASRDGRAGSYEQYF
TGCGCCAGCAGGGACGGGCGAGCAGGGTCCTACGAGCAGTACTTC